Below are 23 T cell receptor beta chains sequenced from a single sample in a study of T cells after posttransplantation cyclophosphamide. Repertoires were generated with immunoSEQ multiplex PCR, while TCRdb's copy carries only in-frame clones and drops some. The sample contains approximately 56,000 clones, roughly 92% of which appear only once. The specimen sequenced was PBMCs. The origin of the receptors is a woman in her thirties in good health and a related stem cell transplant donor.

The rearrangement uses TRBV29-1 and TRBJ1-2; 9 bases map to TRBD1. Germline CDR1 reads SQVTM; CDR2 reads ANQGSEA. There are 14 residues in the CDR3. J lost 4 bases, V lost 4 bases, and 7 bases had no gene match. In DNA form, the CDR3 reads TGCAGCGTTGGGGAACAGGGGGCCAGCTATGGCTACACCTTC. The encoded protein is CSVGEQGASYGYTF. Full variable domain (missing parts from reference TRBV29-1 and TRBJ1-2): SAVISQKPSRDICQRGTSLTIQCQVDSQVTMMFWYRQQPGQSLTLIATANQGSEATYESGFVIDKFPISRPNLTFSTLTVSNMSPEDSSIYLCSVGEQGASYGYTFGSGTRLTVV.

As to this clone: The sample carries other DNA sequences with the same CDR3. The J gene is TRBJ2-1, the V gene TRBV6-5, with a tentative D call TRBD2 (5 bases). Germline assignment: CDR1 MNHEY and CDR2 SVGAGI. The CDR3 runs 13 residues. V was clipped by 6 bases and J by 12 bases, with 18 bases between them. The CDR3 region is CASSPSAGLPQFF. The CDR3 nucleotides read TGTGCCAGCAGCCCCTCGGCGGGCCTACCGCAGTTCTTC.

This chain links TRBV5-1 with TRBJ2-2, with 8 bases that match TRBD2. The CDR3 length is 15 residues. CDR1 and CDR2 (germline): SGHRS, YFSETQ. Unmatched junction bases numbered 6, after V lost 1 base and J lost 7 bases. This CDR3 reads CASSLPLAESGELFF. CDR3 in DNA: TGCGCCAGCAGCTTGCCACTAGCGGAAAGCGGGGAGCTGTTTTTT.

The chain employs TRBV23-1 and TRBJ1-2; D not certain. TRBV23-1 is reported as an ORF; its role is uncertain. The CDR3 runs 16 residues. The V end lost 0 bases, the J end lost 9 bases, and 20 bases lay between the germline ends. CDR3 sequence: CASSQSRSGSHTRYTF. CDR3 nucleotides: TGCGCCAGCAGTCAATCGAGGTCGGGGTCTCATACTCGCTACACCTTC.

This clone has only one observation. CDR3 region: CASSDRDRENYGYTF. CDR3 DNA: TGCGCCAGCAGTGATCGGGACAGGGAAAACTATGGCTACACCTTC. The V and J genes are TRBV10-2 and TRBJ1-2, with 9 bases identical to TRBD1. The CDR3 is 15 residues long. V lost 3 bases to trimming and J lost 2 bases; unmatched junction nucleotides: 4. CDR1 and CDR2 from the germline V gene are WSHSY and SAAADI.

The chain links TRBV19 to TRBJ2-3, with 8 bases that match TRBD1. Germline V gene data show CDR1 as LNHDA and CDR2 as SQIVND (reference sequence). The CDR3 runs 15 residues. V lost 6 bases and J lost 7; bases outside the gene matches: 12. The CDR3 loop reads CASRETGQVLHTQYF. For the CDR3, the DNA is TGTGCCAGTAGGGAAACGGGACAGGTCTTGCATACGCAGTATTTT.

Notes on this clone: The final CDR3 position lacks the conserved phenylalanine or tryptophan, pointing to a likely read error. The DNA is omitted, as the CDR3 cannot be located on it reliably, and the CDR3 follows TCRdb's listing. The rearrangement uses TRBV6-1 and TRBJ1-1. From its first to its last residue, the CDR3 has 13 amino acids. Germline assignment: CDR1 MNHNS and CDR2 SASEGT. The CDR3 loop is CASSEAGVGPEGL.

The chain is built from TRBV5-1 and TRBJ1-3; D unresolved. Trimming left V 0 bases short and J 0 bases short, with 10 bases between. Per the germline V gene, CDR1 is SGHRS and CDR2 is YFSETQ. The CDR3 length is 16 residues. CDR3 nucleotides: TGCGCCAGCAGCTTGGTAGCGGGTTACTCTGGAAACACCATATATTTT. This translates into CASSLVAGYSGNTIYF.

The chain recombines TRBV11-1 with TRBJ2-2, with 7 bases matching TRBD2. The CDR3 runs to 15 residues. Looked up from germline, CDR1 is SGHAT and CDR2 is FQDESV (reference sequence). The J segment lost 4 bases and the V segment lost 5 bases, leaving 7 bases of the junction unmatched. The CDR3 reads CASSQQRGGTGELFF. The CDR3 region has the DNA TGTGCCAGCAGCCAGCAGCGGGGCGGCACCGGGGAGCTGTTTTTT.

The CDR3 DNA is TGTGCCAGCAGCCAAACTAGCGGGGGGGCCGCAGATACGCAGTATTTT. As protein: CASSQTSGGAADTQYF. V gene TRBV9 combines with J gene TRBJ2-3, with 13 bases matching TRBD2. The germline gives CDR1 SGDLS, CDR2 YYNGEE. The CDR3 covers 16 residues. The V and J ends lost 4 bases and 4 bases, in that order; junction bases with no gene match: 6.

V and J are TRBV9 and TRBJ1-1; TRBD1 might be the D (6 bases). CDR1 SGDLS and CDR2 YYNGEE come from the germline V gene. Trimming shortened V by 2 bases and J by 1 base, and 9 bases separated the two germline ends. This CDR3 region has 14 residues. CDR3 residues: CASSVSTGNTEAFF. The CDR3 DNA reads as TGTGCCAGCAGCGTTTCGACAGGGAACACTGAAGCTTTCTTT.

This chain connects TRBV6-5 to TRBJ1-2; possible D gene TRBD1, 5 bases. Germline CDR1 reads MNHEY; CDR2 reads SVGAGI. V shed 4 bases and J shed 7 bases, with 13 bases lying between them. The length of the CDR3 is 13 residues. The CDR3 nucleotides read TGTGCCAGCAGTTCTGCAGGGATGGCTGGCTACACCTTC. As protein: CASSSAGMAGYTF.

This sequence joins TRBV5-1 and TRBJ1-1; TRBD1 is a possible D gene (6 bases). The V end was cut by 0 bases, the J end by 2 bases, with 14 bases between. The germline V gene encodes CDR1 SGHRS and CDR2 YFSETQ. The CDR3 spans 16 residues. CDR3 nucleotide sequence: TGCGCCAGCAGCTTGGAGGGGGGGTTGTACAACACTGAAGCTTTCTTT. This encodes CASSLEGGLYNTEAFF.

The chain carries TRBV6-1 and TRBJ1-6; TRBD1 matches at 8 bases. V gave up 2 bases and J gave up 3 bases; unmatched junction bases: 12. This CDR3 has 19 residues. Germline CDR1 MNHNS, CDR2 SASEGT. CDR3 region: CASSEPSTRDRGYNSPLHF. DNA of the CDR3: TGTGCCAGCAGTGAACCGTCTACGAGAGACAGGGGCTATAATTCACCCCTCCACTTT.

This clone was observed once. The J gene is TRBJ2-2, the V gene TRBV5-3; D unclear. TRBV5-3 has ORF status, its function being uncertain. The ends were cut back, 0 bases at V and 1 base at J, with 7 bases in the middle. The CDR3 has 15 residues. The CDR3 spells CARSLASGNTGELFF. DNA for the CDR3: TGTGCCAGAAGCTTGGCGTCAGGGAACACCGGGGAGCTGTTTTTT.

The V call is TRBV18, the J call TRBJ1-1; D is possibly TRBD1 (6 bases). This CDR3 region has 14 residues. Trimming took 5 bases from V and 1 from J, leaving 11 bases between them. CDR1 KGHSH and CDR2 LQKENI come from the germline V gene. The CDR3 sequence is CASSNGQKNTEAFF. CDR3 sequence (DNA): TGTGCCAGCTCAAACGGACAGAAGAACACTGAAGCTTTCTTT. The whole variable domain, filled in from reference TRBV18 and TRBJ1-1, reads NAGVMQNPRHLVRRRGQEARLRCSPMKGHSHVYWYRQLPEEGLKFMVYLQKENIIDESGMPKERFSAEFPKEGPSILRIQQVVRGDSAAYFCASSNGQKNTEAFFGQGTRLTVV.

The chain combines TRBV27 with TRBJ2-3; tentatively, D is TRBD1 (5 bases). With 2 bases removed from V and 1 base from J, the gap between germline ends came to 10 bases. The V gene's germline CDR1 is MNHEY and CDR2 SMNVEV (reference sequence). This CDR3 comprises 15 residues. The chain's CDR3 is CASSLLRAGTDTQYF. Here the CDR3 DNA reads TGTGCCAGCAGTTTACTCAGGGCCGGCACAGATACGCAGTATTTT.

This clone has only one observation. V usage is TRBV11-1 and J usage is TRBJ2-2, with D possibly being TRBD2 (6 bases). V gave up 1 base and J gave up 1 base, with 16 bases separating them. CDR1 is SGHAT and CDR2 is FQDESV in the germline V gene (reference sequence). The CDR3 runs 18 residues. CDR3 DNA: TGTGCCAGCAGCTTAGGTGCGTTTGCGGGGATGAACACCGGGGAGCTGTTTTTT. As protein: CASSLGAFAGMNTGELFF.

This clone was counted a single time. The chain employs TRBV4-1 and TRBJ2-5, with 11 nucleotides matching TRBD2. Trimming took 1 base from V and 2 from J; bases not matched to a gene: 6. This CDR3 is 17 amino acids long. CDR1 MGHRA and CDR2 YSYEKL come from the germline V gene. In DNA form, the CDR3 reads TGCGCCAGCAGCCAAGCTCTCCTAGCGGGGGGTCAAGAGACCCAGTACTTC. It codes for CASSQALLAGGQETQYF.

V and J are TRBV5-1 and TRBJ1-4, with 7 bases lining up with TRBD1. Per germline, CDR1 SGHRS and CDR2 YFSETQ. The CDR3 has 11 amino acids. The V gene end was trimmed by 4 bases and the J gene end by 11 bases; junction bases not matched to a gene: 2. As DNA, the CDR3 is TGCGCCAGCAGCGCCAGGGGGAAACTGTTTTTT. Translation: CASSARGKLFF. The complete variable domain, with remaining parts taken from reference TRBV5-1 and TRBJ1-4, reads KAGVTQTPRYLIKTRGQQVTLSCSPISGHRSVSWYQQTPGQGLQFLFEYFSETQRNKGNFPGRFSGRQFSNSRSEMNVSTLELGDSALYLCASSARGKLFFGSGTQLSVL.

This clone was seen just once. This chain joins TRBV19 and TRBJ2-7; D possibly corresponds to TRBD1 (5 bases). V dropped 5 bases and J dropped 10 bases, with 18 bases sitting between them. Germline loops: CDR1 LNHDA, CDR2 SQIVND (reference sequence). The CDR3 sequence is 13 residues long. The CDR3 sequence: CASSPSRALFQYF. The CDR3 DNA sequence: TGTGCCAGTAGTCCCAGCAGGGCGCTATTCCAGTACTTC.

The V and J genes are TRBV29-1 and TRBJ1-1, with D possibly matching TRBD1 (6 bases). The germline V gene has CDR1 SQVTM and CDR2 ANQGSEA. The CDR3 runs to 12 residues. V lost 6 bases and J lost 5, with 13 bases in between. The CDR3 sequence is CSVYRVGTEAFF. CDR3 coding DNA: TGCAGCGTGTACAGGGTCGGGACTGAAGCTTTCTTT.

This chain connects TRBV19 to TRBJ1-2; 7 bases align to TRBD1. Trimming removed 4 bases from V and 4 bases from J; junction bases left unmatched: 9. CDR3 length: 15 amino acids. Germline assignment: CDR1 LNHDA and CDR2 SQIVND (reference sequence). The CDR3, as DNA: TGTGCCAGTAGTACAACAGGGGTGTCTGTCTATGGCTACACCTTC. As protein: CASSTTGVSVYGYTF.